The present T cell receptor beta chain was sequenced within a study of Graves' ophthalmopathy and Graves' hyperthyroidism. Overall study context: The collection of peripheral blood took place at initial diagnosis, before any treatment. Study-wide results and caveats: The authors also found most expanded thyroid clonotypes above 0.001 frequency in blood. An approximately 84% specificity and about 90% sensitivity were achieved by a 13-signature model that separated ophthalmopathy from stable hyperthyroidism.

This clonotype was counted ten times or more. The antigen is undetermined. The sequenced template was RNA, covering the TCR beta CDR3 region. HTBI primers primed a first-round RT-PCR, and a second-round multiplex PCR followed. TCRdb analysed the multiplex PCR reads with MiXCR anew, one entry per CDR3 protein. The sample includes a few hundred thousand distinct CDR3 sequences, 15% of them seen just once. The junction had 8 bases not matched to a gene; V was cut back by 5 bases and J by 3 bases. This CDR3 contains 15 residues. Germline V CDR1 and CDR2: MNHEY, SMNVEV (reference sequence). Sequencing was carried out using peripheral blood. The chain combines TRBV27 with TRBJ2-7; TRBD2 matches 9 bases. This clonotype was obtained from a woman between 18 and 30 years old with stable Graves' hyperthyroidism. The CDR3 DNA reads as TGTGCCAGCAGTCAAACTAGCGGGCCAATCTACGAGCAGTACTTC. This codes for CASSQTSGPIYEQYF.